Listed here are 26 T cell receptor beta chains from one sample, sequenced in a study of long-term antiretroviral therapy in people with HIV. Assay version v3.0 of immunoSEQ was used, and it was run at survey level. Assay: immunoSEQ multiplex PCR; the TCRdb copy retains only in-frame clones and omits some. The sample includes almost 30,000 clones, about nine tenths of them seen just once. The starting material was unsorted PBMCs, obtained 3.2 years before starting antiretroviral therapy. The receptors were sampled from a man aged 45-65 years with HIV.

This chain connects TRBV5-1 to TRBJ2-5, with D perhaps TRBD1 (5 bases). This CDR3 contains 15 residues. The V and J ends lost 0 bases and 2 bases respectively, with 11 bases between them. Germline CDR1 reads SGHRS; CDR2 reads YFSETQ. Here the CDR3 DNA reads TGCGCCAGCAGCTTGGGGGGCTCACTACAAGAGACCCAGTACTTC. Amino acid sequence: CASSLGGSLQETQYF. The full variable domain, completed using reference TRBV5-1 and TRBJ2-5, is KAGVTQTPRYLIKTRGQQVTLSCSPISGHRSVSWYQQTPGQGLQFLFEYFSETQRNKGNFPGRFSGRQFSNSRSEMNVSTLELGDSALYLCASSLGGSLQETQYFGPGTRLLVL.

This rearrangement joins TRBV7-3 to TRBJ1-1; the D is unclear. The V gene lost 2 bases and the J gene lost 1 base, with 8 bases spanning the gap. Germline CDR1 and CDR2: SGHTA and FQGTGA. This CDR3 is 14 amino acids long. The CDR3 reads CASSLSGPNTEAFF. The CDR3 DNA sequence: TGTGCCAGCAGCTTATCAGGACCGAACACTGAAGCTTTCTTT.

The rearrangement uses TRBV6-6 and TRBJ2-2; no clear D. V lost 2 bases to trimming and J lost 2 bases, with 6 bases between them. Germline assignment: CDR1 MNHNY and CDR2 SVGAGI (reference sequence). This CDR3 is built from 14 residues. CDR3 region: CASSYPENTGELFF. CDR3 DNA: TGTGCCAGCAGTTACCCCGAAAACACCGGGGAGCTGTTTTTT.

CDR3 bases: TGTGCCAGCTCACTCGCTCTCGTGTCCCACGAGCAGTACTTC. As protein: CASSLALVSHEQYF. The genes are TRBV18 and TRBJ2-7; D gene unclear. CDR1 KGHSH and CDR2 LQKENI come from the germline V gene. The V gene lost 4 bases and the J gene lost 5 bases, with 15 bases spanning the gap. The CDR3 consists of 14 residues.

The V call is TRBV5-8, the J call TRBJ1-5; maybe TRBD1 (6 bases). The CDR3 contains 16 residues. V dropped 0 bases and J dropped 5 bases, with 15 bases sitting between them. Germline-derived CDR1 and CDR2 are SGHTS and YDEGEE. CDR3 protein: CASSLAIGTRHQPQHF. CDR3 DNA sequence: TGTGCCAGCAGCTTGGCCATCGGGACAAGGCATCAGCCCCAGCATTTT.

CDR3 DNA: TGTGCCAGCAGCTCAATGGACAGGGGCTATGGCTACACCTTC. This codes for CASSSMDRGYGYTF. The chain couples TRBV7-9 to TRBJ1-2; 9 bases match TRBD1. V lost 4 bases to trimming and J lost 4 bases; unmatched junction nucleotides: 4. Germline CDR1 reads SEHNR; CDR2 reads FQNEAQ (reference sequence). There are 14 residues in the CDR3. Full variable domain (outside the CDR3, taken from reference TRBV7-9 and TRBJ1-2): DTGVSQNPRHKITKRGQNVTFRCDPISEHNRLYWYRQTLGQGPEFLTYFQNEAQLEKSRLLSDRFSAERPKGSFSTLEIQRTEQGDSAMYLCASSSMDRGYGYTFGSGTRLTVV.

The genes are TRBV28 and TRBJ2-4; D gene unclear. This CDR3 region has 13 residues. Deletions cut 1 base from V and 0 bases from J, with 1 base between. Germline V lookup: CDR1 MDHEN, CDR2 SYDVKM. The DNA for the CDR3 is TGTGCCAGCAGTTTATTAGCCAAAAACATTCAGTACTTC. Amino acid sequence: CASSLLAKNIQYF.

The chain recombines TRBV5-5 with TRBJ2-7; 9 positions match TRBD1. Germline-derived CDR1 and CDR2 are SGHKS and YYEKEE (reference sequence). V trimming: 2 bases; J trimming: 0 bases; junction bases outside the gene matches: 6. This CDR3 comprises 16 residues. The CDR3 nucleotides read TGTGCCAGCAGCTTAACCGGGACAGGGAGCTCCTACGAGCAGTACTTC. It encodes CASSLTGTGSSYEQYF.

This chain uses TRBV7-2 with TRBJ2-2, with TRBD2 identical over 13 bases. The CDR3 consists of 16 residues. Germline lookup yields CDR1 SGHTA and CDR2 FQGNSA. Germline trimming cut 6 bases from V and 3 bases from J; bases unmatched to any gene: 4. The CDR3 region is CASSPGTSGDTGELFF. The CDR3 DNA reads TGTGCCAGCAGTCCCGGGACTAGCGGGGACACCGGGGAGCTGTTTTTT.

CDR3 residues: CASSLQAAGNTIYF. Here the CDR3 DNA reads TGTGCCAGCAGCTTACAGGCAGCTGGAAACACCATATATTTT. This sequence joins TRBV7-8 and TRBJ1-3; D uncertain. The CDR3 consists of 14 residues. Per germline, CDR1 SGHVS and CDR2 FQNEAQ. V lost 2 bases and J 2 bases, leaving 7 bases between the germline ends.

For the CDR3, the DNA is TGTGCCAGCAGCGCGCAGGGGGCCAATCAGCCCCAGCATTTT. Amino acid sequence: CASSAQGANQPQHF. J is TRBJ1-5 and V is TRBV9; 8 bases fit TRBD1. In germline, CDR1 is SGDLS, CDR2 YYNGEE. The CDR3 extends over 14 amino acids. The V and J ends lost 3 bases and 3 bases, in that order; junction bases with no gene match: 2.

The rearrangement uses TRBV7-9 and TRBJ2-1; D not resolved. The CDR3 runs to 13 residues. The ends were cut back, 1 base at V and 9 bases at J, with 10 bases in the middle. The germline V gene encodes CDR1 SEHNR and CDR2 FQNEAQ (reference sequence). CDR3 sequence (DNA): TGTGCCAGCAGCTTAGAACCTTGGGGTGAGCAGTTCTTC. The encoded protein is CASSLEPWGEQFF.

The V gene is TRBV7-9, the J gene TRBJ2-5; D not resolved. Germline V gene sequence: CDR1 SEHNR, CDR2 FQNEAQ (reference sequence). The V end was cut by 2 bases, the J end by 2 bases, with 15 bases between. This CDR3 comprises 16 residues. The CDR3 DNA sequence: TGTGCCAGCAGCTTATTGAAGACGACCCTACAAGAGACCCAGTACTTC. This gives the protein CASSLLKTTLQETQYF.

This clone occurred once. The V gene is TRBV7-9, the J gene TRBJ2-7; TRBD2 matches at 8 bases. The V and J ends lost 5 bases and 2 bases, in that order; junction bases with no gene match: 11. This CDR3 region has 16 residues. Germline assignment: CDR1 SEHNR and CDR2 FQNEAQ (reference sequence). In nucleotides, the CDR3 is TGTGCCAGCAGCCCTAGATCTAGCGGGTTGGCCTACGAGCAGTACTTC. This translates into CASSPRSSGLAYEQYF.

This chain joins TRBV10-3 and TRBJ2-3; perhaps TRBD1 as D (6 bases). The V gene's germline CDR1 is ENHRY and CDR2 SYGVKD. The CDR3 is 15 amino acids. Trimming left V 7 bases short and J 2 bases short, with 16 bases between. The CDR3 region is CAIKGTRGVTDTQYF. For the CDR3, the DNA is TGTGCCATCAAGGGGACAAGGGGCGTCACAGATACGCAGTATTTT.

This clone has a handful of counts. The chain links TRBV6-5 to TRBJ1-6; D ambiguous. CDR3 length: 14 amino acids. The germline gives CDR1 MNHEY, CDR2 SVGAGI. Trimming removed 7 bases at V and 0 bases at J, with 7 bases between. The CDR3 loop is CASTRSSYNSPLHF. CDR3 in DNA: TGTGCCAGCACTCGGAGCTCCTATAATTCACCCCTCCACTTT.

This chain connects TRBV29-1 to TRBJ2-5; TRBD1 is a possible D gene (9 bases). The CDR3 totals 16 residues. The ends were cut back, 6 bases at V and 7 bases at J, with 27 bases in the middle. Germline CDR1 SQVTM, CDR2 ANQGSEA. The CDR3 reads CSVNRGLADREGTQYF. The CDR3 coding sequence is TGCAGCGTCAACAGGGGGCTCGCGGATCGGGAGGGGACCCAGTACTTC.

This chain links TRBV18 with TRBJ1-2; 8 nucleotides line up with TRBD1. Per the germline V gene, CDR1 is KGHSH and CDR2 is LQKENI. The J segment lost 4 bases and the V segment lost 3 bases, leaving 7 bases of the junction unmatched. The CDR3 loop spans 15 amino acids. The CDR3 nucleotides are TGTGCCAGCTCACCCGCGACAGGGGATAGCTATGGCTACACCTTC. Translated, it gives CASSPATGDSYGYTF.

The chain carries TRBV7-3 and TRBJ2-1; 11 nucleotides match TRBD2. The V and J ends lost 4 bases and 4 bases, in that order; junction bases with no gene match: 3. The CDR3 is made up of 15 amino acids. From germline, CDR1 is SGHTA and CDR2 FQGTGA. CDR3 sequence: CASSSGTSGYNEQFF. The DNA of the CDR3 is TGTGCCAGCAGCTCCGGGACTAGCGGATACAATGAGCAGTTCTTC.

This sequence joins TRBV6-5 and TRBJ2-7, with 9 bases lining up with TRBD1. Germline-derived CDR1 and CDR2 are MNHEY and SVGAGI. There are 14 residues in the CDR3. V gave up 6 bases and J gave up 5 bases; unmatched junction bases: 8. CDR3 in amino acids: CASRRDREVDEQYF. The CDR3 region has the DNA TGTGCCAGCAGGAGGGACAGGGAGGTCGACGAGCAGTACTTC.

The genes are TRBV5-1 and TRBJ1-1, with D hard to call. Germline CDR1 is SGHRS and CDR2 is YFSETQ. Trimming took off 0 bases at V and 4 bases at J, with 13 bases between the two ends. The CDR3 contains 15 residues. In DNA form, the CDR3 reads TGCGCCAGCAGCTTGGAAGGGTCTTATACCACTGAAGCTTTCTTT. Translated: CASSLEGSYTTEAFF. The entire variable domain, with the rest obtained from reference TRBV5-1 and TRBJ1-1, is as follows: KAGVTQTPRYLIKTRGQQVTLSCSPISGHRSVSWYQQTPGQGLQFLFEYFSETQRNKGNFPGRFSGRQFSNSRSEMNVSTLELGDSALYLCASSLEGSYTTEAFFGQGTRLTVV.

The V and J genes are TRBV10-3 and TRBJ1-5; D gene uncertain. The CDR3 extends over 13 amino acids. The V and J ends lost 8 bases and 6 bases respectively, with 14 bases between them. Germline V lookup: CDR1 ENHRY, CDR2 SYGVKD. The CDR3 protein is CAIGKKDSQPQHF. The CDR3 nucleotides read TGTGCCATCGGGAAAAAGGATAGTCAGCCCCAGCATTTT.

The chain uses TRBV7-2 and TRBJ2-5; D gene uncertain. Trimming shortened V by 5 bases and J by 2 bases, and 9 bases separated the two germline ends. Looked up from germline, CDR1 is SGHTA and CDR2 is FQGNSA. The CDR3 is 13 residues long. The chain's CDR3 is CASSPSMQETQYF. The CDR3, as DNA: TGTGCCAGCAGCCCGTCGATGCAAGAGACCCAGTACTTC.

This chain joins TRBV29-1 and TRBJ2-7; possibly TRBD1 for D (6 bases). Trimming cost V 5 bases and J 1 base, with 18 bases left between them. The CDR3 runs to 15 residues. Per germline, CDR1 SQVTM and CDR2 ANQGSEA. In nucleotides, the CDR3 is TGCAGCGTTTTAGGTCTCAGGGGCGATTCCTACGAGCAGTACTTC. Amino acids: CSVLGLRGDSYEQYF.

The chain employs TRBV7-3 and TRBJ1-1, with 8 positions matching TRBD1. Germline V gives CDR1 SGHTA, CDR2 FQGTGA. V shed 3 bases, J shed 6 bases, and the junction held 3 bases outside the gene matches. The CDR3 spans 13 residues. The CDR3 DNA follows: TGTGCCAGCAGCTTGGACAGGGACGCTGAAGCTTTCTTT. Translation gives CASSLDRDAEAFF.

The V call is TRBV29-1, the J call TRBJ1-1; D remains ambiguous. With 4 bases removed from V and 0 bases from J, the gap between germline ends came to 6 bases. This CDR3 region has 12 residues. Per germline, CDR1 SQVTM and CDR2 ANQGSEA. CDR3 nucleotides: TGCAGCGTTGCCGCGATGAACACTGAAGCTTTCTTT. It yields the protein CSVAAMNTEAFF.